The table lists the clone carrying this TCR beta chain with a few counts. Its antigen is unidentified. This sample was included in a study of T cells after yellow fever vaccination. Study-level findings and limits: It was the secondary response that reached its peak faster, day 5 versus 15, but it was weaker. Clonotypes found in both CD4 and CD8 compartments made up a small share.

MiXCR was run by TCRdb on the 5' RACE reads, yielding one entry per CDR3 protein. The sample has 120,000 or so distinct CDR3 sequences, roughly 6.8% seen once. V shed 3 bases and J shed 2 bases, with 11 bases lying between them. Germline assignment: CDR1 KGHSH and CDR2 LQKENI. The CDR3 totals 16 residues. The chain uses TRBV18 and TRBJ2-6; D tentatively fits TRBD1 or TRBD2 (7 bases each). This TCR derives from a young man who received the YFV17D yellow fever vaccine. The sequencing here drew on CD4+ T cells sorted from PBMCs, taken roughly 46 days after the first yellow fever vaccination. The chain's CDR3 is CASSPQGGPGANVLTF. In DNA form, the CDR3 reads TGTGCCAGCTCACCCCAGGGGGGGCCTGGGGCCAACGTCCTGACTTTC.